This T cell receptor beta chain was recorded in a study of control samples from healthy donors and cancer patients. This clone was counted a single time. Some clones are missing from TCRdb's copy, which holds only in-frame ones; the method was immunoSEQ multiplex PCR. The data contain tens of thousands of clones, approximately 88% of them seen just once; the ten biggest clones take up about 16%. Losses at the gene ends were 4 bases for V and 0 bases for J; bases not matched to a gene: 6. The CDR3 spans 15 residues. Germline CDR1 is SEHNR and CDR2 is FQNEAQ (reference sequence). The sequenced material came from blood. This receptor was taken from a man aged 45-60 years in good health. The chain employs TRBV7-9 and TRBJ2-7, with 7 bases that match TRBD2. The CDR3 protein is CASSWGGTTSYEQYF. The CDR3 nucleotides read TGTGCCAGCAGCTGGGGGGGGACTACCTCCTACGAGCAGTACTTC.